The sequence of this T cell receptor (beta chain) was determined in a study of shared clonotypes between healthy human individuals. Whole-study findings and limits: Rarefaction exposed incomplete sorted-subset sequencing despite large depth. Relative to clonotypes present in all four donors, those not shared had lower generation probabilities. Roughly 5.3% of naive CD4 clonotypes were common to several donors.

CD4+ cell separation produced CD45RA+ naive and CD45RA-negative memory subsets. As concerns this clone: What it recognizes is unknown. Other nucleotide sequences in the sample specify the same CDR3.

The V end was cut by 0 bases, the J end by 0 bases, with 7 bases between. The CDR3 totals 14 residues. Per the germline V gene, CDR1 is SGHRS and CDR2 is YFSETQ. Here immunoSEQ multiplex PCR was the method, and the copy in TCRdb shows in-frame clones only, minus some. The sample records approximately 2.1 million clones, 85% to 95% being singletons. The sequenced material came from naive CD4+ T cells from PBMCs. Subset meaning: CD45RA+ positively selected. The chain uses TRBV5-1 and TRBJ2-7; no definite D call. This receptor was taken from a man between 18 and 29 years old in good health. Some clones in this sample may be carry-over from other donors' samples. The CDR3 reads CASSLAGSSYEQYF. The CDR3 coding sequence is TGCGCCAGCAGCTTGGCGGGCAGCTCCTACGAGCAGTACTTC.